The source of this TCR beta chain is a study of blood T cell repertoires in COVID-19 (dated by TCRdb to 2020 to 2022). Regarding the research as a whole: Samples from collaborators originated in the United States, Italy and Spain and spanned both the acute and convalescent phases of COVID-19. Sample metadata almost always included a de-identified subject ID, COVID-19 status, age in years and sex. The repertoires were released in a freely available public database meant as a resource for research on the immune response to SARS-CoV-2. The dataset comprised deeply sampled blood TCRbeta repertoires from subjects exposed to, actively infected with, or recovered from COVID-19. HLA class I and class II types, where available, came from metadata supplied by the sample provider rather than from assay-based typing. The prospective study material was composed of cDNA or gDNA derived from T cells, B-cell-depleted T cells, or PBMCs. The samples were drawn from the first 160 participants of the ongoing ImmuneRACE study and from 1,254 subjects provided by 6 global collaborators. Overall results and qualifications from the work: Clinical and demographic metadata were provided uncurated, with the amount varying by source and participant.

TCRbeta CDR3 regions were amplified from genomic DNA by means of the immunoSEQ Assay, a bias-controlled multiplex PCR. As for the original processing: Nucleated cell counts per sample were estimated from amplification of reference gene primers within the assay. Sequence reads were collapsed and filtered to measure the absolute abundance of every unique TCRbeta CDR3 rearrangement. Productive Simpson clonality was computed per sample as the square root of Simpson's diversity index over productive rearrangements. TCRdb limited this immuneACCESS table to in-frame rearrangements with V and J called. A share of clones is missing; checked studies link under half to unresolved V genes, and the rest is unexplained. V, J and clone size derive from that table, while D and trimming were established from the DNA sequence. The sample table lists a few hundred thousand clones, 70% to 90% of them with a count of one. 0.9% to 1.5% of the sample belongs to the ten largest clones.

Enrolling through a virtual design, the prospective study's participants ranged in age from about 18 to 100 years and lived across about two dozen United States geographic areas. To assign participants to cohorts, the prospective study relied on clinical history that participants themselves reported in a screening survey and a study questionnaire. Recovered participants in ImmuneRACE Cohort 3 were defined by two consecutive negative NP/OP PCR tests, clearance by a healthcare professional, or resolution of symptoms. In the prospective study, mobile phlebotomists collected whole blood, serum and a nasopharyngeal or oropharyngeal swab from each participant. Prospective study participants could optionally give additional blood draws and questionnaires over an approximately two-month period. Before DNA extraction, blood samples from the prospective study were shipped at room temperature or frozen. Of note for this clone: Its antigen has not been determined. Base qualities are not recorded, but no much larger clone differs from it by a single base.

V is clipped by 3 bases and J by 0 bases, and the sequence between their germline boundaries is 10 bases long. The germline V gene encodes CDR1 SGDLS and CDR2 YYNGEE. There are 16 amino acids in the CDR3, from cysteine to phenylalanine inclusive. Only CDR3 DNA is held: 48 bases, read in frame from base 1. The sequence derives from a woman between 18 and 29 years old who had recovered from COVID-19. Sequencing was carried out using PBMCs or T cells enriched from blood (not recorded which). Recombination joined TRBV9 with TRBJ2-6, and perhaps TRBD1 as D gene, on 6 matching bases. The DNA reads TGTGCCAGCAGCGGACCAGGGGACTCTGGGGCCAACGTCCTGACTTTC. It translates to CASSGPGDSGANVLTF.